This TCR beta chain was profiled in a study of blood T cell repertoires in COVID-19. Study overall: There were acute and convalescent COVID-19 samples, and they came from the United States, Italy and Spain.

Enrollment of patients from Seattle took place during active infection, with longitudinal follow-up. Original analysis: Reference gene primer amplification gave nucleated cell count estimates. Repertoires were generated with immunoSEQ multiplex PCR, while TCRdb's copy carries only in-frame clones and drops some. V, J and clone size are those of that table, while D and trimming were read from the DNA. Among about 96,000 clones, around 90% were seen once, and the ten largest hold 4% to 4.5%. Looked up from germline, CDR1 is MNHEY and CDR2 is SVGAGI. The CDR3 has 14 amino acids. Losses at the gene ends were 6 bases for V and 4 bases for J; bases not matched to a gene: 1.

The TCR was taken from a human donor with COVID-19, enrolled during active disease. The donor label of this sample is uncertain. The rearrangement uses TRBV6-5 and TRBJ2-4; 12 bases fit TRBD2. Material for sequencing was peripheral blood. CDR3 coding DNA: TGTGCCAGCAGACTAGCGGGAGGAAAAAACATTCAGTACTTC. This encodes CASRLAGGKNIQYF.